This paragraph covers one T cell receptor (beta chain) sequence. Its antigen remains undetermined. The record has no base qualities; no much larger clone is one base away. The germline V gene (reference sequence) yields GTSNPN for CDR1 and SVGIG for CDR2. From cysteine to phenylalanine, the CDR3 is 15 amino acids long. Left in the record is the CDR3 DNA by itself, 45 bases read in frame from the first base. Cut back by 0 bases and 0 bases, the V and J ends lie 11 bases apart. This sample is part of a study of CD8+ T cells in alopecia areata (dated 2018 in TCRdb). Notes on the research overall: The treated patients, all with moderate-to-severe alopecia areata, were enrolled in an open-label pilot trial of oral tofacitinib given at 5 to 10 mg twice daily. Scalp tissue and sorted CD4+ and CD8+ peripheral blood T cells from patchy and totalis/universalis alopecia areata patients and from healthy controls were covered by human TCRbeta sequencing. TCRbeta CDR3 regions were amplified by immunoSEQ multiplex PCR with 35 Vbeta forward and 13 Jbeta reverse primers. Tofacitinib was administered for 6 to 18 months, and 6 months of follow-up off drug were then conducted to assess delayed response and recurrence. Scalp clonality was compared across normal scalp (n=4), patchy alopecia areata scalp (n=8), and alopecia totalis/universalis scalp (n=8). High-throughput TCRbeta sequencing was used to examine T cell clonal expansion in alopecia areata in both the C3H/HeJ mouse model and human patients. Biopsies were taken from tofacitinib-treated patients at baseline and again at 4 and 24 weeks into treatment, and several of those patients also had a later scalp biopsy. RNA came from the PAXgene miRNA kit for fixed scalp, the miRNeasy kit for PBMCs, and the RNeasy kit for mouse skin.

Libraries were constructed by the immunoSEQ multiplex PCR assay. For TCR sequencing, RNA was extracted from every sample and reverse transcribed into cDNA to serve as template. First-strand cDNA was synthesized with SuperScript III using a 2:1 mix of oligo-dT and random hexamers. A synthetic immune receptor repertoire was used to measure amplification bias, and any remaining bias was corrected computationally. The study's processing was this. Raw reads were preprocessed to remove errors, and CDR3 was defined by IMGT conventions from the conserved cysteine to phenylalanine. Clonality was computed as 1 minus the Shannon entropy, with the entropy normalized by log2 of the number of productive unique TCRs. Scalp TCRbeta sequences were cross-referenced with sorted blood CD4 and CD8 repertoires so that the CD4 or CD8 identity of scalp clones could be inferred. Here the immuneACCESS table is served through TCRdb, limited to in-frame sequences with V and J called. Missing clones are a known gap in these copies; in checked studies unresolved V genes cover under half, and the rest lacks a known reason. The D gene and trimming were derived from the DNA, and the V and J assignments and clone size from that table. The sample yields 150,000 to 200,000 clones; about 66% were counted once. Roughly 10% of the sample lies in the top ten.

Overall study outcomes, separate from this receptor: Unlike mouse skin, which is dominated by gammadelta T cells, normal human skin has resident alphabeta T cells that are also sequenced, and this complicates analysis of the scalp TCR repertoire. TCR sequences shared between patients were less clear than in mice, possibly partly because of HLA diversity in the patient population. Higher clonality and more expanded CD8+ clones were observed in lesional scalp than in normal scalp, particularly in alopecia totalis/universalis, a finding suggestive of antigenic drive.

This specimen's time point label, per the study, means: baseline before oral tofacitinib. From alopecia areata patients, peripheral blood was collected along with lesional scalp punch biopsies. PBMCs were separated by density centrifugation and stained for CD3, CD4 and CD8, after which CD4+ and CD8+ T cells were sorted on a FACSAria. The chain joins TRBV30 to TRBJ2-5, and TRBD1 may be the D gene, going by 6 matching bases. This material consisted of CD8+ T cells sorted from blood, taken at week 0. The TCR sequence derives from a human donor with alopecia areata. The sequence in DNA is TGTGCCTGGAGTGTAGGGACAACGTACCAAGAGACCCAGTACTTC. This sequence encodes CAWSVGTTYQETQYF.